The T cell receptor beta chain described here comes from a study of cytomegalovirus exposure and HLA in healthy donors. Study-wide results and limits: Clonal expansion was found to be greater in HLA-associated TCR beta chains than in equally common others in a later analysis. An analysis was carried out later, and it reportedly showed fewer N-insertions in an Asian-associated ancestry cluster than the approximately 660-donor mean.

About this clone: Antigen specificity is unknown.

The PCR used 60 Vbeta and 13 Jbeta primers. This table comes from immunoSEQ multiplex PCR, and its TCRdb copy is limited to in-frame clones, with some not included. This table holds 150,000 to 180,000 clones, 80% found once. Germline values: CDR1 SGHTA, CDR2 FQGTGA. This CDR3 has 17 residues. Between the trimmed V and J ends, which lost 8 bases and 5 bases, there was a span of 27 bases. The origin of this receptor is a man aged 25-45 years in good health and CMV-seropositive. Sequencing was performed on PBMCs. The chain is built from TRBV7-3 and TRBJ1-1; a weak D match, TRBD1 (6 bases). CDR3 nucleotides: TGTGCCAGCCTTCGCGTATGGGGGGGGGCTTTGAGAACTGAAGCTTTCTTT. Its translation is CASLRVWGGALRTEAFF. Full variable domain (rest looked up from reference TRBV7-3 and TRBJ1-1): GAGVSQTPSNKVTEKGKYVELRCDPISGHTALYWYRQSLGQGPEFLIYFQGTGAADDSGLPNDRFFAVRPEGSVSTLKIQRTERGDSAVYLCASLRVWGGALRTEAFFGQGTRLTVV.